Listed below are T cell receptor beta chains from one sample, sequenced in a study of T cell changes during pregnancy in multiple sclerosis. Assay used: immunoSEQ multiplex PCR; TCRdb lists only in-frame clones, some missing. Of about 57,000 clones in the sample, more than 85% were seen once. The source was peripheral blood, collected after pregnancy. All receptors come from a female donor in good health, enrolled as a control in a pregnancy study. The CDR3 runs from the conserved cysteine through the conserved F or W. The order of the fields is D gene, J gene, clone size, V gene, CDR3 protein, CDR3 DNA. D genes are given only for firm matches. Some rows have no size entry. The others give once, few or many, or a class for an expanded clone.

d_call: TRBD1; j_call: TRBJ1-1; clone_size: NA; v_call: TRBV5-1; cdr3_aa: CASSSGTGHEAFF; cdr3_nt: TGCGCCAGCAGCTCTGGGACAGGGCATGAAGCTTTCTTT
d_call: NA; j_call: TRBJ2-1; clone_size: NA; v_call: TRBV4-1; cdr3_aa: CASSQEGQFPPQFF; cdr3_nt: TGCGCCAGCAGCCAAGAGGGCCAATTCCCCCCCCAGTTCTTC
d_call: NA; j_call: TRBJ1-2; clone_size: NA; v_call: TRBV7-2; cdr3_aa: CASSSDTNYGYTF; cdr3_nt: TGTGCCAGCAGCTCCGACACCAACTATGGCTACACCTTC
d_call: NA; j_call: TRBJ2-2; clone_size: NA; v_call: TRBV19; cdr3_aa: CATNQLRGGELFF; cdr3_nt: TGTGCCACTAACCAGCTCCGAGGTGGGGAGCTGTTTTTT
d_call: NA; j_call: TRBJ2-1; clone_size: NA; v_call: TRBV5-1; cdr3_aa: CASSTRGHNEQFF; cdr3_nt: TGCGCCAGCAGCACCCGCGGGCACAATGAGCAGTTCTTC
d_call: NA; j_call: TRBJ1-1; clone_size: NA; v_call: TRBV28; cdr3_aa: CASSPQKGGRKNTEAFF; cdr3_nt: TGTGCCAGCAGTCCACAGAAGGGGGGGCGAAAGAACACTGAAGCTTTCTTT
d_call: NA; j_call: TRBJ1-1; clone_size: NA; v_call: TRBV28; cdr3_aa: CASSFLGGSRAFF; cdr3_nt: TGTGCCAGCAGTTTCCTGGGGGGTAGTCGGGCTTTCTTT
d_call: TRBD2; j_call: TRBJ2-3; clone_size: NA; v_call: TRBV7-8; cdr3_aa: CASSLDLGRGDITDTQYF; cdr3_nt: TGTGCCAGCAGCTTAGATCTTGGGAGGGGAGATATCACAGATACGCAGTATTTT
d_call: TRBD2; j_call: TRBJ2-5; clone_size: NA; v_call: TRBV19; cdr3_aa: CASSPNPPSGQETQYF; cdr3_nt: TGTGCCAGTAGTCCCAACCCCCCTAGCGGCCAAGAGACCCAGTACTTC
d_call: TRBD1; j_call: TRBJ1-3; clone_size: NA; v_call: TRBV7-2; cdr3_aa: CASSQDRGLGNTIYF; cdr3_nt: TGTGCCAGCAGTCAGGACAGGGGGCTAGGAAACACCATATATTTT
d_call: TRBD1; j_call: TRBJ1-1; clone_size: NA; v_call: TRBV30; cdr3_aa: CAWTMDRLSRAFF; cdr3_nt: TGTGCCTGGACCATGGACAGGTTGAGTAGGGCTTTCTTT
d_call: TRBD1; j_call: TRBJ2-3; clone_size: NA; v_call: TRBV6-5; cdr3_aa: CASSYAGTGTDTQYF; cdr3_nt: TGTGCCAGCAGTTACGCCGGGACAGGCACAGATACGCAGTATTTT
d_call: NA; j_call: TRBJ1-3; clone_size: NA; v_call: TRBV14; cdr3_aa: CASSQVGGVGNTIYF; cdr3_nt: TGTGCCAGCAGCCAAGTTGGCGGGGTTGGAAACACCATATATTTT
d_call: NA; j_call: TRBJ1-2; clone_size: once; v_call: TRBV18; cdr3_aa: CASSPRPDSNYGYTF; cdr3_nt: TGTGCCAGCTCACCCCGCCCGGACAGCAACTATGGCTACACCTTC
d_call: NA; j_call: TRBJ2-1; clone_size: NA; v_call: TRBV7-9; cdr3_aa: CASSLEGGTGDEQFF; cdr3_nt: TGTGCCAGCAGCTTAGAGGGGGGGACCGGGGATGAGCAGTTCTTC
d_call: NA; j_call: TRBJ1-1; clone_size: NA; v_call: TRBV29-1; cdr3_aa: CIAADGDTEAFF; cdr3_nt: TGCATCGCGGCAGACGGGGACACTGAAGCTTTCTTT
d_call: NA; j_call: TRBJ1-4; clone_size: NA; v_call: TRBV7-3; cdr3_aa: CASSLGSTNEKLFF; cdr3_nt: TGTGCCAGCAGCCTCGGGTCAACTAATGAAAAACTGTTTTTT
d_call: TRBD2; j_call: TRBJ2-7; clone_size: NA; v_call: TRBV7-2; cdr3_aa: CASSRAGASSYEQYF; cdr3_nt: TGTGCCAGCAGCCGAGCGGGGGCCAGCTCCTACGAGCAGTACTTC
d_call: TRBD1; j_call: TRBJ2-1; clone_size: NA; v_call: TRBV25-1; cdr3_aa: CASSGTGELDYSYNEQFF; cdr3_nt: TGTGCCAGCAGTGGGACAGGGGAATTGGACTATTCCTACAATGAGCAGTTCTTC
d_call: TRBD1; j_call: TRBJ1-2; clone_size: NA; v_call: TRBV28; cdr3_aa: CASSLPGGAGGYTF; cdr3_nt: TGTGCCAGCAGTTTACCAGGGGGCGCAGGGGGCTACACCTTC
d_call: NA; j_call: TRBJ1-2; clone_size: NA; v_call: TRBV14; cdr3_aa: CASSQLDTGLDYGYTF; cdr3_nt: TGTGCCAGCAGCCAGTTGGACACCGGATTAGACTATGGCTACACCTTC
d_call: TRBD1; j_call: TRBJ1-6; clone_size: NA; v_call: TRBV5-6; cdr3_aa: CASSTKQGYNSPLHF; cdr3_nt: TGTGCCAGCAGCACTAAACAGGGGTATAATTCACCCCTCCACTTT
d_call: NA; j_call: TRBJ2-7; clone_size: few; v_call: TRBV7-2; cdr3_aa: CASSLGGSGEQYF; cdr3_nt: TGTGCCAGCAGCTTAGGAGGCTCGGGCGAGCAGTACTTC
d_call: TRBD1; j_call: TRBJ1-2; clone_size: NA; v_call: TRBV29-1; cdr3_aa: CSVTGTGDDVGYTF; cdr3_nt: TGCAGCGTGACCGGGACAGGGGACGATGTTGGCTACACCTTC
d_call: TRBD2; j_call: TRBJ2-5; clone_size: NA; v_call: TRBV5-1; cdr3_aa: CASSHPGTSGKETQYF; cdr3_nt: TGCGCCAGCAGCCACCCCGGGACTAGCGGGAAAGAGACCCAGTACTTC
d_call: NA; j_call: TRBJ1-3; clone_size: NA; v_call: TRBV6-5; cdr3_aa: CASRAPGNTIYF; cdr3_nt: TGTGCCAGCAGAGCTCCTGGAAACACCATATATTTT
d_call: NA; j_call: TRBJ1-2; clone_size: NA; v_call: TRBV30; cdr3_aa: CAWSRTAGGDYGYTF; cdr3_nt: TGTGCCTGGAGCCGGACGGCGGGGGGGGACTATGGCTACACCTTC
d_call: NA; j_call: TRBJ1-3; clone_size: NA; v_call: TRBV27; cdr3_aa: CASSSSSGNTIYF; cdr3_nt: TGTGCCAGCAGTTCCTCCTCTGGAAACACCATATATTTT
d_call: NA; j_call: TRBJ2-3; clone_size: once; v_call: TRBV9; cdr3_aa: CASSVAPATADTQYF; cdr3_nt: TGTGCCAGCAGCGTAGCTCCCGCTACCGCAGATACGCAGTATTTT
d_call: NA; j_call: TRBJ2-2; clone_size: NA; v_call: TRBV30; cdr3_aa: CAWSRSSNTGELFF; cdr3_nt: TGTGCCTGGAGTAGAAGCTCGAACACCGGGGAGCTGTTTTTT
d_call: TRBD2; j_call: TRBJ2-3; clone_size: NA; v_call: TRBV28; cdr3_aa: CASSFRSGGITDTQYF; cdr3_nt: TGTGCCAGCAGTTTTCGTAGCGGGGGGATCACAGATACGCAGTATTTT